These 8 T cell receptor beta chains originate from one sample sequenced in a study of blood T cell repertoires in COVID-19. Clones were read by immunoSEQ multiplex PCR, and TCRdb kept only the in-frame ones, dropping some. In the table there are 75,000 to 100,000 clones, less than 90% of which are singletons. The sample comprised peripheral blood. The receptors shown here come from a man older than 75 with acute or convalescent COVID-19.

Here the CDR3 DNA reads TGTGCCAGCTCACGCGGACAGGGCCTGAACACTGAAGCTTTCTTT. It yields the protein CASSRGQGLNTEAFF. The chain uses TRBV18 and TRBJ1-1; 8 nucleotides align to TRBD1. From germline, CDR1 is KGHSH and CDR2 LQKENI. The CDR3 covers 15 residues. The V segment lost 4 bases and the J segment 0 bases; nucleotides outside the gene matches: 4.

The rearrangement uses TRBV30 and TRBJ1-6; 8 positions match TRBD1. Germline lookup yields CDR1 GTSNPN and CDR2 SVGIG (reference sequence). CDR3 length: 16 amino acids. Germline trimming cut 1 base from V and 3 bases from J; bases unmatched to any gene: 5. The CDR3 DNA follows: TGTGCCTGGAGTGGAACAGGGGGAATCTATAATTCACCCCTCCACTTT. As protein: CAWSGTGGIYNSPLHF.

The chain has TRBV27 and TRBJ2-3; weak D call: TRBD2 (6 bases). V shed 0 bases and J shed 8 bases, with 6 bases lying between them. CDR1 and CDR2 (germline): MNHEY, SMNVEV (reference sequence). The CDR3 spans 12 residues. The CDR3 reads CASSLSGGTQYF. Here the CDR3 DNA reads TGTGCCAGCAGTTTATCCGGGGGTACGCAGTATTTT.

The CDR3 protein is CASSLGGQGNYGYTF. The CDR3 nucleotides are TGTGCCAGCAGCTTAGGGGGGCAGGGAAATTATGGCTACACCTTC. The chain recombines TRBV7-9 with TRBJ1-2, with D perhaps TRBD1 (6 bases). Germline V gives CDR1 SEHNR, CDR2 FQNEAQ (reference sequence). The CDR3 runs to 15 residues. Between the trimmed V and J ends, which lost 1 base and 5 bases, there was a span of 14 bases.

The chain couples TRBV7-2 to TRBJ2-3, with D possibly being TRBD2 (5 bases). This CDR3 has 15 amino acids. From germline, CDR1 is SGHTA and CDR2 FQGNSA. Trimming cost V 5 bases and J 1 base, with 13 bases left between them. The CDR3: CASSPDSLGTDTQYF. In nucleotides, the CDR3 is TGTGCCAGCAGCCCGGACTCCTTGGGCACAGATACGCAGTATTTT.

The rearrangement joins TRBV6-5 to TRBJ2-5, with 10 bases aligning to TRBD2. Losses at the gene ends were 6 bases for V and 4 bases for J; bases not matched to a gene: 5. Germline V gene sequence: CDR1 MNHEY, CDR2 SVGAGI. The CDR3 is 14 residues long. The CDR3 reads CASSVSGRPETQYF. The CDR3 nucleotides are TGTGCCAGCAGCGTTAGCGGGAGGCCAGAGACCCAGTACTTC.

The V call is TRBV4-3, the J call TRBJ1-4; 7 positions agree with TRBD1. V was pared by 0 bases and J by 4 bases, with 11 bases of the junction left unmatched. This CDR3 comprises 18 residues. Germline CDR1 is LGHNA and CDR2 is YSLEER. The CDR3 DNA follows: TGCGCCAGCAGCCAAGAACTAAGAATGGGACAGCTTAATGAAAAACTGTTTTTT. Encoded protein: CASSQELRMGQLNEKLFF.

The chain is built from TRBV28 and TRBJ2-1; D gene uncertain. The CDR3 covers 13 residues. Germline CDR1 MDHEN, CDR2 SYDVKM. The V and J ends lost 6 bases and 9 bases respectively, with 15 bases between them. The CDR3 coding sequence is TGTGCCAGCAGCCGTACCCTCACGGGTGAGCAGTTCTTC. This gives the protein CASSRTLTGEQFF.